The source of this T cell receptor beta chain is a study of blood T cell repertoires in COVID-19. Study-level background: Material from acute and convalescent COVID-19 was sourced from the United States, Italy and Spain. Sources were T cells, B-cell-depleted T cells, or PBMCs; the material itself was cDNA or gDNA.

Methods used by the authors: Reference gene primers were amplified, and this amplification served to estimate nucleated cell counts. Measured with immunoSEQ multiplex PCR; TCRdb has only the in-frame clones, and not every one. The V and J calls and the clone size are those of that table, but D and trimming were determined from the DNA. This sample has around 190,000 clones; under 90% occur once, and the top ten carry around 6.8%. The sample taken for sequencing was peripheral blood. The clonotype comes from a human donor in a cohort sampled during active COVID-19.

CDR3 loop: CASSSQGAFGEQYF. In DNA form, the CDR3 reads TGTGCCAGCAGCTCCCAGGGGGCCTTTGGTGAGCAGTACTTC. The chain couples TRBV7-9 to TRBJ2-7; 8 positions agree with TRBD1. V shed 4 bases, J shed 7 bases, and the junction held 9 bases outside the gene matches. This CDR3 comprises 14 residues. The germline gives CDR1 SEHNR, CDR2 FQNEAQ (reference sequence).